Listed below are T cell receptor beta chains from one sample, sequenced in a study of response to subunit inactivated influenza vaccine. A single record per CDR3 protein comes from TCRdb applying MiXCR to the RT-PCR reads. The table lists around 540,000 distinct CDR3 sequences, 10% to 15% of them singletons. Specimen: PBMCs from blood, collected on the day of vaccination. The receptor source for this set is a man aged 50 to 59 who received an inactivated influenza vaccine. The CDR3 runs from the conserved cysteine through the conserved F or W. The order of the fields is CDR3 protein, CDR3 DNA, V gene, D gene, clone size, J gene. D genes are given only for firm matches. Size is omitted from some rows. Given values are once, few, many or a class for expanded clones.

CASSRNRGGGSGELFF TGTGCCAGCAGCCGGAATCGAGGGGGCGGTTCCGGGGAGCTGTTTTTT TRBV14 TRBD1 many TRBJ2-2
CSARSGTAFEQYF TGCAGTGCCCGTAGTGGTACGGCCTTCGAGCAGTACTTC TRBV20-1 . few TRBJ2-7
CASSQDTTSRRVYF TGTGCCAGCAGCCAAGATACGACTAGCAGGAGGGTGTACTTC TRBV3-1 TRBD2 . TRBJ2-7
CASSVEPHYEQYF TGTGCCAGCAGTGTGGAACCGCACTACGAGCAGTACTTC TRBV6-1 . many TRBJ2-7
CASSQFYAGMTDTQYF TGCGCCAGCAGCCAATTTTATGCAGGGATGACAGATACGCAGTATTTT TRBV4-3 . . TRBJ2-3
CSVFGSPGSYNEQFF TGCAGCGTATTCGGGAGCCCGGGCTCCTACAATGAGCAGTTCTTC TRBV29-1 . many TRBJ2-1
CATKIGGRNETLFF TGTGCCACCAAGATAGGAGGAAGGAATGAAACACTGTTTTTT TRBV12-3/TRBV12-4 . . TRBJ1-4
CASSQEPALDTQYF TGTGCCAGCAGCCAAGAACCGGCTCTAGATACGCAGTATTTT TRBV3-1 . few TRBJ2-3
CASMTGGRSGEQYF TGTGCCAGCATGACGGGAGGACGGTCGGGTGAGCAGTACTTC TRBV2 TRBD2 . TRBJ2-7
CASSLEGYGYTF TGTGCCAGCAGTTTAGAGGGATATGGCTACACCTTC TRBV7-2 . many TRBJ1-2
CASSFTSGANNEQFF TGTGCCAGCAGTTTCACTAGCGGGGCTAACAATGAGCAGTTCTTC TRBV28 TRBD2 . TRBJ2-1
CASSISGTDTQYF TGCGCCAGCAGCATATCCGGGACAGATACGCAGTATTTT TRBV5-1 . few TRBJ2-3
CATSELQGNEQFF TGTGCCACCAGTGAGCTGCAGGGCAATGAGCAGTTCTTC TRBV24-1 . . TRBJ2-1
CATGRVNQPQHF TGTGCCACGGGCCGGGTCAATCAGCCCCAGCATTTT TRBV12-3/TRBV12-4 . many TRBJ1-5
CASSQDMGVVTDTQYF TGCGCCAGCAGCCAAGATATGGGGGTCGTCACAGATACGCAGTATTTT TRBV4-1 . few TRBJ2-3
CSARRRSSYNEQFF TGCAGTGCCCGGCGGAGGAGCTCCTACAATGAGCAGTTCTTC TRBV20-1 . many TRBJ2-1
CASSSDTSGLAGYTF TGTGCCAGCAGCAGCGACACAAGCGGCCTAGCGGGCTACACCTTC TRBV21-1 . . TRBJ1-2
CASSFEGGVVEQFF TGTGCCAGCAGTTTCGAGGGGGGAGTGGTTGAGCAGTTCTTC TRBV27 . . TRBJ2-1
CASSGGGVRQPQHF TGTGCCAGCAGCGGGGGAGGGGTCCGTCAGCCCCAGCATTTT TRBV7-9 . . TRBJ1-5
CASSQNPGFQETQYF TGCGCCAGCAGCCAGAACCCAGGATTCCAAGAGACCCAGTACTTC TRBV4-3 . few TRBJ2-5
CASRPDGPTYEQYF TGTGCCAGCAGGCCGGACGGACCGACGTACGAGCAGTACTTC TRBV12-3/TRBV12-4 . . TRBJ2-7
CAINPTGEFGEQYF TGTGCCATCAACCCGACAGGGGAGTTCGGCGAGCAGTACTTC TRBV10-3 TRBD1 . TRBJ2-7
CASSSTRLAVGDTQYF TGTGCCAGCAGCTCAACTAGACTAGCGGTGGGGGATACGCAGTATTTT TRBV7-8 TRBD2 few TRBJ2-3
CASSPLGRLENIQYF TGTGCCAGCAGCCCCCTGGGACGCCTCGAAAACATTCAGTACTTC TRBV7-9 . few TRBJ2-4
CASSHSSSYNEQFF TGTGCCAGCAGCCACTCTAGCTCCTACAATGAGCAGTTCTTC TRBV12-3/TRBV12-4 . few TRBJ2-1
CASSLSGGADEQFF TGCGCCAGCAGCCTTAGCGGGGGGGCCGATGAGCAGTTCTTC TRBV5-1 TRBD2 . TRBJ2-1
CASSQVGKKLPDTQYF TGTGCCAGCAGCCAAGTCGGGAAAAAACTCCCAGATACGCAGTATTTT TRBV3-1 . many TRBJ2-3
CASSKADSYEQYF TGTGCCAGCTCAAAGGCAGACTCCTACGAGCAGTACTTC TRBV18 . . TRBJ2-7
CSAGQGRTEAFF TGCAGCGCAGGACAGGGGAGAACTGAAGCTTTCTTT TRBV29-1 TRBD1 many TRBJ1-1
CASSPGTASDGYTF TGCGCCAGCAGCCCCGGGACAGCCTCGGATGGCTACACCTTC TRBV4-1 TRBD1 few TRBJ1-2
CSGRQGSHEQYF TGCAGCGGCAGACAGGGGAGCCACGAGCAGTACTTC TRBV29-1 TRBD1 many TRBJ2-7
CASSLDYRADTQYF TGTGCCAGCAGTCTGGACTATCGCGCAGATACGCAGTATTTT TRBV27 . . TRBJ2-3
CASSQDFFSGANVLTF TGCGCCAGCAGCCAAGATTTTTTCTCTGGGGCCAACGTCCTGACTTTC TRBV4-3 . many TRBJ2-6
CASSPGRGNQPQHF TGTGCCAGCAGCCCCGGACGGGGCAATCAGCCCCAGCATTTT TRBV11-2 . few TRBJ1-5
CSVEELGANYGYTF TGCAGCGTTGAAGAGTTGGGAGCTAACTATGGCTACACCTTC TRBV29-1 . many TRBJ1-2
CASSLREVETQYF TGTGCCAGCAGTTTGAGAGAGGTAGAGACCCAGTACTTC TRBV12-3/TRBV12-4 . few TRBJ2-5